The clone carrying this TCR beta chain is a singleton in its sample. The antigen is unknown. Treatment was busulfan-fludarabine conditioning, a marrow graft, and cyclophosphamide on days +3 and +4. TCRdb keeps only in-frame clones here, not all; method: immunoSEQ multiplex PCR. The sample consists of 23,000 or so clones, about 90% of them appearing once. This sample is drawn from a study of T cells after posttransplantation cyclophosphamide. Overall study findings and caveats: TRB clonality was highly associated with recipient CMV seropositivity and reactivation. Later blood repertoires were often dominated by clones from the donor CD8+ memory compartment.

Germline values: CDR1 SGHTA, CDR2 FQGTGA. The CDR3 is 14 residues long. V was trimmed by 1 base and J by 1 base, leaving 7 bases between them. The sequence was obtained from a female patient aged 30-39 years who received an allogeneic stem cell transplant from an unrelated donor, was CMV-positive, and had no GVHD. T cells may partly derive from the graft donor. The V and J genes are TRBV7-3 and TRBJ1-1, with D unresolved. The sample was PBMCs, taken after allogeneic stem cell transplant with posttransplant cyclophosphamide. CDR3 loop: CASSLRAQNTEAFF. Here the CDR3 DNA reads TGTGCCAGCAGCTTAAGGGCACAGAACACTGAAGCTTTCTTT.